This T cell receptor beta chain appears in the sequencing data of a study of identical twins. Findings and limits, study-wide: Conclusions were drawn cross-sectionally by statistical analysis, without following the same donors. Reduced insertions were recorded for abundant cord blood beta clonotypes, with no such pattern in memory repertoires.

This clonotype has only a few counts. Antigen specificity is unknown. TCRdb re-called the 5' RACE reads through MiXCR, storing one row per CDR3 protein. The table has around 690,000 distinct CDR3 sequences, about 20% seen once. Germline CDR1 reads SGHRS; CDR2 reads YFSETQ. The CDR3 length is 15 residues. The V gene end was trimmed by 4 bases and the J gene end by 9 bases; junction bases not matched to a gene: 8. These same records also appear under a second study, on T cells expressing NK-cell markers. That work adds: An anti-gamma-delta TCR antibody was added in several experiments. It restricted sorting to alpha-beta TCR-expressing T cells. Similarly, these clonotypes led the CD3+CD56-NKG2C+ fraction as well in several donors.

The TCR comes from a young woman in good health. The gene calls are TRBV5-1 and TRBJ2-1; 12 bases align to TRBD2. Input material: PBMCs. CDR3 nucleotide sequence: TGCGCCAGCAGCGCGGCTAGCGGGGGGGCCGTTGAGCAGTTCTTC. Protein: CASSAASGGAVEQFF.